Below, 28 T cell receptor beta chains from the same sample are listed, as sequenced in a study of shared clonotypes between healthy human individuals. Produced via immunoSEQ multiplex PCR; TCRdb's table is partial and in-frame only. This table holds 2.3 million or so clones, more than 80% found once. Sequenced input: naive CD4+ T cells from PBMCs. Regarding subset: CD45RA+ positively selected. These receptors were collected from a man between 18 and 35 years old in good health. Some clones in this sample may be carry-over from other donors' samples.

The V and J genes are TRBV10-2 and TRBJ2-2, with a tentative D call TRBD2 (6 bases). V lost 2 bases and J lost 0, with 13 bases in between. Germline CDR1 and CDR2: WSHSY and SAAADI. The CDR3 runs 17 residues. Written as DNA, the CDR3 is TGCGCCAGCAGTGAGGCCCGTCTAGCGTCGAACACCGGGGAGCTGTTTTTT. Its translation: CASSEARLASNTGELFF.

In its sample, this clone was seen a few times. The same CDR3 arises from other DNA sequences in this sample as well. V is TRBV5-1 and J is TRBJ1-4; no firm D call. The CDR3 is made up of 14 amino acids. Trimming took off 0 bases at V and 5 bases at J, with 8 bases between the two ends. CDR1 is SGHRS, CDR2 YFSETQ, per germline. The chain's CDR3 is CASSLVGQNEKLFF. The DNA of the CDR3 is TGCGCCAGCAGCTTGGTCGGGCAGAATGAAAAACTGTTTTTT.

V usage is TRBV2 and J usage is TRBJ2-1; 7 bases match TRBD2. The germline V gene has CDR1 SNHLY and CDR2 FYNNEI. With V trimmed by 2 bases and J by 2 bases, 9 bases remained unmatched. CDR3 length: 17 residues. DNA for the CDR3: TGTGCCAGCAGTGAATTGGGAGGGCCATATACCTACAATGAGCAGTTCTTC. Translated, it gives CASSELGGPYTYNEQFF.

Only one count was recorded for this clone. The V gene is TRBV12-5, the J gene TRBJ2-1, with 7 bases fitting TRBD2. J gave up 0 bases and V 6 bases, and 2 bases lay outside the gene matches. Germline assignment: CDR1 LGHNT and CDR2 FRNRAP. CDR3 length: 14 residues. CDR3 region: CASGGGSSYNEQFF. The CDR3 DNA is TGTGCTAGTGGCGGGGGGAGCTCCTACAATGAGCAGTTCTTC. Variable domain in full (rest from reference TRBV12-5 and TRBJ2-1): DARVTQTPRHKVTEMGQEVTMRCQPILGHNTVFWYRQTMMQGLELLAYFRNRAPLDDSGMPKDRFSAEMPDATLATLKIQPSEPRDSAVYFCASGGGSSYNEQFFGPGTRLTVL.

The chain employs TRBV11-1 and TRBJ2-7; 8 nucleotides line up with TRBD1. V was pared by 1 base and J by 3 bases, with 5 bases of the junction left unmatched. CDR3 length equals 15 residues. In germline, CDR1 is SGHAT, CDR2 FQDESV (reference sequence). In DNA, the CDR3 is TGTGCCAGCAGCTTAGAACAGGGGGGAATCTACGAGCAGTACTTC. The encoded protein is CASSLEQGGIYEQYF.

This CDR3 reads CAWSDKARSSYEQYF. The CDR3 coding sequence is TGTGCCTGGAGTGATAAAGCGCGTAGCTCCTACGAGCAGTACTTC. V usage is TRBV30 and J usage is TRBJ2-5, with D unclear. The J call is in doubt because the DNA end fits TRBJ2-7 better. The CDR3 runs 15 residues. CDR1 is GTSNPN, CDR2 SVGIG, per germline (reference sequence).

CDR3 loop: CASSLQAPSTDTQYF. The DNA for the CDR3 is TGTGCCAGCAGCCTACAGGCTCCCAGCACAGATACGCAGTATTTT. The chain is built from TRBV28 and TRBJ2-3, with D possibly matching TRBD1 (5 bases). The CDR3 totals 15 residues. Germline V CDR1 and CDR2: MDHEN, SYDVKM. Trimming stripped 6 bases from V and 0 bases from J, with 13 bases between.

This clone has a single count. The gene calls are TRBV13 and TRBJ2-4; D tentatively fits TRBD1 or TRBD2 (5 bases each). CDR1 is PRHDT, CDR2 FYEKMQ, per germline (reference sequence). The CDR3 consists of 14 residues. With 6 bases removed from V and 4 bases from J, the gap between germline ends came to 13 bases. The CDR3 loop reads CASREGLRKNIQYF. As DNA, the CDR3 is TGTGCCAGCAGAGAGGGGCTCCGAAAAAACATTCAGTACTTC. Supplemented by reference TRBV13 and TRBJ2-4, the full variable domain reads AAGVIQSPRHLIKEKRETATLKCYPIPRHDTVYWYQQGPGQDPQFLISFYEKMQSDKGSIPDRFSAQQFSDYHSELNMSSLELGDSALYFCASREGLRKNIQYFGAGTRLSVL.

This chain joins TRBV6-5 and TRBJ2-7; D remains unclear. Trimming cost V 5 bases and J 7 bases, with 9 bases left between them. CDR1 MNHEY and CDR2 SVGAGI come from the germline V gene. This CDR3 contains 11 residues. The CDR3 coding sequence is TGTGCCAGCAGTGCTCTTTGGGAGCAGTACTTC. It is translated as CASSALWEQYF.

The chain recombines TRBV5-8 with TRBJ1-5; 7 bases are a match to TRBD1. The V gene's germline CDR1 is SGHTS and CDR2 YDEGEE. CDR3 length equals 15 residues. The ends lost 0 bases at V and 1 base at J; junction bases unmatched: 1. This CDR3 reads CASSLEGQSNQPQHF. For the CDR3, the DNA is TGTGCCAGCAGCTTGGAGGGACAGAGCAATCAGCCCCAGCATTTT.

The chain employs TRBV10-1 and TRBJ2-7; 7 bases map to TRBD1. CDR3 length: 14 amino acids. The germline gives CDR1 WNHNN, CDR2 SYGVQD (reference sequence). V was pared by 6 bases and J by 2 bases, with 7 bases of the junction left unmatched. CDR3: CASSRDRVTYEQYF. In DNA, the CDR3 is TGCGCCAGCAGCCGGGACAGAGTAACCTACGAGCAGTACTTC.

The chain joins TRBV18 to TRBJ1-2; 7 bases agree with TRBD1. Germline values: CDR1 KGHSH, CDR2 LQKENI. CDR3 size: 15 residues. V trimming: 2 bases; J trimming: 4 bases; junction bases outside the gene matches: 7. The DNA of the CDR3 is TGTGCCAGCTCACCAGAGACAGGGTTTAGCTATGGCTACACCTTC. It is translated as CASSPETGFSYGYTF.

The chain joins TRBV27 to TRBJ2-3, with D possibly matching TRBD2 (5 bases). The CDR3 is 15 residues long. In germline, CDR1 is MNHEY, CDR2 SMNVEV (reference sequence). Trimming took off 5 bases at V and 2 bases at J, with 14 bases between the two ends. CDR3 region: CASSPKSGYTDTQYF. CDR3 nucleotides: TGTGCCAGCAGTCCCAAAAGCGGATACACAGATACGCAGTATTTT.

CDR3 bases: TGCGCCAGCAGCCCCCGGCTAGCCGGTAATGAGCAGTTCTTC. It encodes CASSPRLAGNEQFF. This chain links TRBV4-3 with TRBJ2-1; maybe TRBD2 (5 bases). The germline gives CDR1 LGHNA, CDR2 YSLEER. Trimming pared 4 bases from V and 7 bases from J, leaving 14 bases between. The CDR3 spans 14 residues.

The chain employs TRBV5-1 and TRBJ2-1; D may be TRBD2 (5 bases). Trimming shortened V by 4 bases and J by 7 bases, and 18 bases separated the two germline ends. The CDR3 is made up of 15 amino acids. The germline V gene has CDR1 SGHRS and CDR2 YFSETQ. The CDR3, as DNA: TGCGCCAGCAGCGCGTATCCCGGGGTTGCAAATGAGCAGTTCTTC. This sequence encodes CASSAYPGVANEQFF.

This chain links TRBV25-1 with TRBJ2-3; TRBD1 matches 9 bases. V shed 5 bases and J 4 bases; nucleotides not matched to a gene: 4. Germline CDR1 reads MGHDK; CDR2 reads SYGVNS. The CDR3 contains 14 residues. In DNA, the CDR3 is TGTGCCAGCAGTCGGGACAGGGCCGCAGATACGCAGTATTTT. Protein: CASSRDRAADTQYF. Based on the CDR3 plus reference TRBV25-1 and TRBJ2-3, the full variable domain is EADIYQTPRYLVIGTGKKITLECSQTMGHDKMYWYQQDPGMELHLIHYSYGVNSTEKGDLSSESTVSRIRTEHFPLTLESARPSHTSQYLCASSRDRAADTQYFGPGTRLTVL.

V usage is TRBV4-3 and J usage is TRBJ1-1; D not certain. V lost 0 bases to trimming and J lost 1 base, with 12 bases between them. The germline V gene has CDR1 LGHNA and CDR2 YSLEER. The CDR3 is 16 residues long. As DNA, the CDR3 is TGCGCCAGCAGCCAAGATCTGATCCTGGAGAACACTGAAGCTTTCTTT. This gives the protein CASSQDLILENTEAFF.

J is TRBJ1-4 and V is TRBV7-2; no definite D call. V shed 1 base and J shed 6 bases, with 3 bases lying between them. Germline V gene sequence: CDR1 SGHTA, CDR2 FQGNSA. This CDR3 has 12 amino acids. Written as DNA, the CDR3 is TGTGCCAGCAGCTTAGTGGATGAAAAACTGTTTTTT. Residues: CASSLVDEKLFF.

The J gene is TRBJ2-1, the V gene TRBV12-2. TRBV12-2 is marked as a pseudogene. This CDR3 spans 16 amino acids. In DNA, the CDR3 is TGTGCAAGTCGCTTAGCGCTCGGGTGGGCTACTCTAGAGCAGTTCTTC. This codes for CASRLALGWATLEQFF.

This clone was seen just once. V gene TRBV6-5 combines with J gene TRBJ1-5, with 7 bases matching TRBD1. After removal of 6 bases from V and 4 bases from J, the junction contained 9 bases not matched to a gene. The CDR3 has 15 residues. Germline V gives CDR1 MNHEY, CDR2 SVGAGI. The CDR3 nucleotides are TGTGCCAGCAGCCCTGCCGGGACAGTAAATCAGCCCCAGCATTTT. It encodes CASSPAGTVNQPQHF.

The chain combines TRBV18 with TRBJ2-1; D ambiguous. Germline CDR1 KGHSH, CDR2 LQKENI. The CDR3 extends over 17 amino acids. The V gene lost 1 base and the J gene lost 3 bases, with 16 bases spanning the gap. The CDR3 region is CASSPLTLGTGYNEQFF. CDR3 bases: TGTGCCAGCTCACCACTGACACTGGGCACGGGCTACAATGAGCAGTTCTTC.

The chain recombines TRBV5-4 with TRBJ2-5; 11 nucleotides agree with TRBD2. CDR1 and CDR2 (germline): SGHNT, YYREEE (reference sequence). The V segment lost 0 bases and the J segment 1 base; nucleotides outside the gene matches: 5. CDR3 size: 17 residues. The CDR3 nucleotides read TGTGCCAGCAGCTTGGGGGGGACTAGCGGAATCCAAGAGACCCAGTACTTC. Translation gives CASSLGGTSGIQETQYF.

The chain links TRBV28 to TRBJ1-2; maybe TRBD1 (5 bases). Deletions cut 11 bases from V and 4 bases from J, with 23 bases between. The CDR3 spans 15 residues. Germline CDR1 is MDHEN and CDR2 is SYDVKM. DNA of the CDR3: TGTGCCGCAGTTACTCAGGGAGGGTATGGCTATGGCTACACCTTC. Translation: CAAVTQGGYGYGYTF.

This clone was observed once. The V and J genes are TRBV5-6 and TRBJ2-1; possible D gene TRBD1, 6 bases. V dropped 4 bases and J dropped 3 bases, with 14 bases sitting between them. Germline lookup yields CDR1 SGHDT and CDR2 YYEEEE. This CDR3 has 15 residues. CDR3 loop: CASSIYRADYNEQFF. Written as DNA, the CDR3 is TGTGCCAGCAGCATTTACAGGGCCGACTACAATGAGCAGTTCTTC.

This clone has only one observation. The J gene is TRBJ2-5, the V gene TRBV7-2; D tentatively reads TRBD1 or TRBD2 (5 bases each). CDR3 length: 15 amino acids. The germline V gene encodes CDR1 SGHTA and CDR2 FQGNSA. The germline V and J ends were trimmed by 5 bases and 7 bases, with 20 bases remaining between them. The CDR3, as DNA: TGTGCCAGCAGCACCCAAAGAGGGGAGTTGGGGACCCAGTACTTC. Its translation is CASSTQRGELGTQYF.

This clone was detected once. The rearrangement links TRBV19 to TRBJ1-2; D may be TRBD1 (5 bases). Between the trimmed V and J ends, which lost 5 bases and 3 bases, there was a span of 13 bases. In germline, CDR1 is LNHDA, CDR2 SQIVND (reference sequence). This CDR3 has 14 residues. This CDR3 is CASSPGGRDYGYTF. CDR3 nucleotides: TGTGCCAGTAGTCCTGGGGGAAGGGACTATGGCTACACCTTC.

The chain recombines TRBV12-2 with TRBJ2-4; TRBD2 is the table's D call, not checked against the DNA. TRBV12-2 is a pseudogene locus. This CDR3 region has 22 residues. The DNA for the CDR3 is TGTGCAAGTCGCTCCCGGGCCCCTATAGCGGGGTGCCTGGCGATGGGGAAAAACATTCAGTACTTC. Protein sequence: CASRSRAPIAGCLAMGKNIQYF.

As for this clone: Other DNA sequences in the sample encode the same CDR3. The CDR3 bases are TGCGCCAGCAGCTTGGTTAGCGGGAGCTACAATGAGCAGTTCTTC. The encoded protein is CASSLVSGSYNEQFF. The chain has TRBV5-1 and TRBJ2-1; 9 bases line up with TRBD2. The germline V gene has CDR1 SGHRS and CDR2 YFSETQ. V shed 0 bases and J 3 bases; nucleotides not matched to a gene: 1. This CDR3 comprises 15 residues.